This paragraph covers one T cell receptor (beta chain) sequence. Its target is unknown. This sample was taken from a study of T cell responses to AZD1222 COVID-19 vaccine. General observations from the study: Samples come after the peak T cell response, not at day 14. Baseline seropositives among AZD1222 recipients totaled only 5 to 7. Per reports, nearly half of all spike-specific TCRs target regions that are unmutated in variants.

The J segment lost 5 bases and the V segment lost 3 bases, leaving 5 bases of the junction unmatched. The CDR3 covers 16 residues. CDR1 and CDR2 from the germline V gene are KGHDR and SFDVKD. Assay: immunoSEQ multiplex PCR; the TCRdb copy retains only in-frame clones and omits some. The sample holds approximately 130,000 clones, roughly 85% seen once. The sequence was collected from an adult who received the MenACWY meningococcal vaccine as a control. This chain joins TRBV24-1 and TRBJ2-2, with 10 bases matching TRBD2. This sample comprised peripheral blood, obtained 28 days after the second dose of the MenACWY control vaccine. CDR3 region: CATSDTSGTKTGELFF. The CDR3 nucleotides are TGTGCCACCAGTGATACTAGCGGGACCAAGACCGGGGAGCTGTTTTTT.